What follows is one T cell receptor beta chain and its context. No antigen is known for it. A much larger clonotype is one base distant, so this may be a read error. The final CDR3 position lacks the conserved phenylalanine or tryptophan, pointing to a likely read error. A sample-barcoded 5' primer and a J-beta primer mix were used in a second PCR of about 6 to 11 cycles. With 12 random nucleotides, a template-switch adaptor tagged each individual cDNA molecule. TCRdb called the 5' RACE reads again in MiXCR, with one record for every CDR3 protein. Of about 1.7 million distinct CDR3 sequences listed, over 25% are singletons. The data stem from a study of blood T cells in healthy people across ages. Notes on the study in general: The study regarded diversity estimates from one million T cells as underestimates. Higher diversity and more naive CD4+ cells were features of long-lived donors, compared to aged donors.

Healthy Russian Caucasian donors spanned ages about 6 to 95 years. CDR3 length: 15 amino acids. Germline V CDR1 and CDR2: LGHNA, YSLEER. J lost 4 bases, V lost 4 bases, and 7 bases had no gene match. The origin of this receptor is a woman in her thirties in good health. Specimen: blood. This rearrangement joins TRBV4-3 to TRBJ2-7; TRBD2 aligns across 10 bases. The CDR3 spells CASSPREAGGYEQYL. For the CDR3, the DNA is TGCGCCAGCAGCCCTCGGGAAGCGGGAGGGTACGAGCAGTACTTA.